The 30 T cell receptor beta chains below were found in one sample sequenced in a study of blood T cell repertoires in COVID-19. TCRdb keeps only in-frame clones here, not all; method: immunoSEQ multiplex PCR. The repertoire holds about 250,000 clones, with 65% to 90% as singletons. What was sequenced was PBMCs or T cells enriched from blood (not recorded which). The receptors stem from a woman aged 45-59 years with acute COVID-19.

This sequence joins TRBV19 and TRBJ1-1; D ambiguous. The V end lost 5 bases, the J end lost 0 bases, and 7 bases lay between the germline ends. Per the germline V gene, CDR1 is LNHDA and CDR2 is SQIVND (reference sequence). CDR3 length equals 13 residues. The CDR3 nucleotides are TGTGCCAGTAGTCCATACATGAACACTGAAGCTTTCTTT. Amino acids: CASSPYMNTEAFF.

J is TRBJ1-2 and V is TRBV19; TRBD1 agrees at 10 bases. CDR1 is LNHDA and CDR2 is SQIVND in the germline V gene (reference sequence). V lost 6 bases, J lost 5 bases, and 3 bases stayed unmatched. The CDR3 consists of 13 residues. CDR3 sequence: CASRTGGRYGYTF. The DNA for the CDR3 is TGTGCCAGTAGGACAGGGGGCCGGTATGGCTACACCTTC.

This sequence joins TRBV19 and TRBJ2-7; 11 bases match TRBD2. Per germline, CDR1 LNHDA and CDR2 SQIVND (reference sequence). The CDR3 has 15 residues. V shed 3 bases, J shed 3 bases, and the junction held 4 bases outside the gene matches. The CDR3 sequence: CASSILAGGGYEQYF. The CDR3, as DNA: TGTGCCAGTAGTATCCTAGCGGGGGGAGGCTACGAGCAGTACTTC.

The CDR3 nucleotides read TGTGCCAGCAGCGCCACTCCGTCTGGGCTGGGACAGGGGTATGGCTACACCTTC. Its protein is CASSATPSGLGQGYGYTF. V gene TRBV9 combines with J gene TRBJ1-2, with 10 bases fitting TRBD1. J gave up 5 bases and V 3 bases, and 16 bases lay outside the gene matches. CDR1 is SGDLS and CDR2 is YYNGEE in the germline V gene. The CDR3 totals 18 residues.

This chain connects TRBV18 to TRBJ2-5; TRBD1 is a possible D gene (5 bases). The CDR3 loop spans 15 amino acids. Trimming stripped 0 bases from V and 7 bases from J, with 15 bases between. From germline, CDR1 is KGHSH and CDR2 LQKENI. CDR3 nucleotide sequence: TGTGCCAGCTCACCACCCAGCCAGGGTAGTCGGACCCAGTACTTC. It specifies CASSPPSQGSRTQYF.

The chain employs TRBV5-8 and TRBJ1-2; D may be TRBD1 (5 bases). The CDR3 covers 15 residues. Germline V gene lookup returns CDR1 SGHTS and CDR2 YDEGEE. V dropped 0 bases and J dropped 2 bases, with 11 bases sitting between them. The CDR3 DNA reads as TGTGCCAGCAGCTTGGCCACTGGACAAAACTATGGCTACACCTTC. It encodes CASSLATGQNYGYTF.

This sequence joins TRBV7-9 and TRBJ1-1; a weak D match, TRBD1 (5 bases). CDR3 length: 13 residues. CDR1 and CDR2 from the germline V gene are SEHNR and FQNEAQ (reference sequence). V lost 1 base and J lost 7, with 10 bases in between. CDR3 residues: CASSLGPGGEAFF. The DNA of the CDR3 is TGTGCCAGCAGCTTAGGGCCGGGGGGTGAAGCTTTCTTT.

This chain joins TRBV12-3 or TRBV12-4 and TRBJ1-6; D ambiguous. CDR3 length: 13 amino acids. V gave up 0 bases and J gave up 9 bases, with 6 bases separating them. The CDR3 DNA is TGTGCCAGCAGTTTAGCTATGTTTTCACCCCTCCACTTT. It is translated as CASSLAMFSPLHF.

The V gene is TRBV21-1, the J gene TRBJ1-1. TRBV21-1 is listed as a pseudogene. The CDR3 totals 12 residues. CDR3 coding DNA: TGTGCCGGCTCCCCGGAGGACACTGAAGCTTTCTTT. The encoded protein is CAGSPEDTEAFF.

The chain is built from TRBV14 and TRBJ2-3, with TRBD1 matching over 10 bases. The germline gives CDR1 SGHDN, CDR2 FVKESK. V was pared by 5 bases and J by 7 bases, with 9 bases of the junction left unmatched. The CDR3 totals 15 residues. CDR3 region: CASSFGRQGANTQYF. The CDR3 coding sequence is TGTGCCAGCAGCTTTGGGAGACAGGGGGCAAATACGCAGTATTTT.

The count of this clone is one. V usage is TRBV13 and J usage is TRBJ2-1; a possible D gene is TRBD2 (5 bases). The ends were cut back, 2 bases at V and 4 bases at J, with 12 bases in the middle. The CDR3 covers 15 residues. CDR1 is PRHDT and CDR2 is FYEKMQ in the germline V gene (reference sequence). The CDR3 region is CASSLSQRRYNEQFF. CDR3 bases: TGTGCCAGCAGCTTAAGCCAGCGGCGATACAATGAGCAGTTCTTC.

This clone was recorded a few times. The chain is built from TRBV7-9 and TRBJ1-1; the D gene is possibly TRBD1 (6 bases). V lost 5 bases and J lost 2, with 12 bases in between. Germline V gives CDR1 SEHNR, CDR2 FQNEAQ (reference sequence). The CDR3 runs to 14 residues. The CDR3 here is CASSEKGDNTEAFF. CDR3 coding DNA: TGTGCCAGCAGCGAAAAGGGGGACAACACTGAAGCTTTCTTT.

The chain joins TRBV10-2 to TRBJ1-2, with TRBD1 matching over 7 bases. The CDR3 is 18 amino acids. CDR1 and CDR2 from the germline V gene are WSHSY and SAAADI. The V gene end was trimmed by 6 bases and the J gene end by 2 bases; junction bases not matched to a gene: 18. The DNA for the CDR3 is TGCGCCAGCAGGGGTTTAAGACAGGGATCCGCAGGGAACTATGGCTACACCTTC. Translation: CASRGLRQGSAGNYGYTF.

CDR3 sequence (DNA): TGTGCCAGTAGACCAATGGTAGGGGGCAACTATGGCTACACCTTC. This sequence encodes CASRPMVGGNYGYTF. The chain joins TRBV19 to TRBJ1-2; 7 bases are a match to TRBD1. V dropped 6 bases and J dropped 2; count of bases not matched to a gene: 9. Germline V gives CDR1 LNHDA, CDR2 SQIVND (reference sequence). The CDR3 covers 15 residues.

This sequence joins TRBV19 and TRBJ1-2; the D gene is possibly TRBD1 (6 bases). The V gene's germline CDR1 is LNHDA and CDR2 SQIVND (reference sequence). V lost 4 bases, J lost 8 bases, and 20 bases lay in between. The CDR3 length is 15 residues. CDR3 residues: CASSNPQTGPPGYTF. CDR3 sequence (DNA): TGTGCCAGTAGTAACCCACAGACAGGACCTCCGGGCTACACCTTC.

The CDR3, as DNA: TGTGCCATCAGCTCCGGGACAGTTGCCCTCGAGCAGTACTTC. Translation gives CAISSGTVALEQYF. The rearrangement joins TRBV10-3 to TRBJ2-7; 7 nucleotides line up with TRBD1. CDR1 is ENHRY and CDR2 is SYGVKD in the germline V gene. V lost 6 bases and J lost 6; bases outside the gene matches: 11. The CDR3 totals 14 residues.

The chain carries TRBV27 and TRBJ2-5, with 11 positions matching TRBD1. The CDR3 spans 16 residues. The J segment lost 3 bases and the V segment lost 7 bases, leaving 10 bases of the junction unmatched. In germline, CDR1 is MNHEY, CDR2 SMNVEV (reference sequence). CDR3 sequence (DNA): TGTGCCAGCACCGACATTGGGACAGGGGGAAAAGAGACCCAGTACTTC. Translating gives CASTDIGTGGKETQYF.

The rearrangement uses TRBV2 and TRBJ1-1, with 7 bases matching TRBD1. J gave up 7 bases and V 5 bases, and 4 bases lay outside the gene matches. The CDR3 length is 12 residues. In germline, CDR1 is SNHLY, CDR2 FYNNEI. The CDR3 loop is CASSYGDSEAFF. DNA of the CDR3: TGTGCCAGCAGTTATGGGGACAGTGAAGCTTTCTTT.

This chain links TRBV5-6 with TRBJ1-3; TRBD1 matches 7 bases. Germline-derived CDR1 and CDR2 are SGHDT and YYEEEE. The CDR3 sequence is 14 residues long. V trimming: 4 bases; J trimming: 6 bases; junction bases outside the gene matches: 7. CDR3 sequence (DNA): TGTGCCAGCAGCCAACGGGACAGCAAAAACACCATATATTTT. Protein: CASSQRDSKNTIYF.

This clone was detected only once. The chain links TRBV24-1 to TRBJ2-3; no firm D call. The CDR3 extends over 13 amino acids. V gave up 3 bases and J gave up 0 bases, with 3 bases separating them. The V gene's germline CDR1 is KGHDR and CDR2 SFDVKD. CDR3 bases: TGTGCCACCAGTGATAGCAGCACAGATACGCAGTATTTT. Its protein product is CATSDSSTDTQYF.

This clone was seen just once. The chain combines TRBV12-5 with TRBJ1-3; 10 bases match TRBD1. The junction had 7 bases not matched to a gene; V was cut back by 5 bases and J by 3 bases. Germline V gene lookup returns CDR1 LGHNT and CDR2 FRNRAP. The CDR3 has 16 residues. CDR3: CASGRGQGMIGNTIYF. The CDR3 DNA follows: TGTGCTAGTGGTAGGGGACAGGGGATGATTGGAAACACCATATATTTT. Combining the CDR3 with reference TRBV12-5 and TRBJ1-3 gives the whole variable domain DARVTQTPRHKVTEMGQEVTMRCQPILGHNTVFWYRQTMMQGLELLAYFRNRAPLDDSGMPKDRFSAEMPDATLATLKIQPSEPRDSAVYFCASGRGQGMIGNTIYFGEGSWLTVV.

The chain combines TRBV13 with TRBJ1-2; no clear D gene. Germline V gene data show CDR1 as PRHDT and CDR2 as FYEKMQ (reference sequence). The V and J ends lost 5 bases and 4 bases respectively, with 11 bases between them. The CDR3 consists of 13 residues. The CDR3 DNA reads as TGTGCCAGCAGCCTGACATTGACCTATGGCTACACCTTC. Its translation is CASSLTLTYGYTF.

Only one count was recorded for this clone. The gene calls are TRBV11-2 and TRBJ1-4; D unresolved. Between the trimmed V and J ends, which lost 2 bases and 5 bases, there was a span of 9 bases. This CDR3 is built from 14 residues. Germline CDR1 SGHAT, CDR2 FQNNGV. The CDR3 loop is CASSLYRKNEKLFF. In DNA form, the CDR3 reads TGTGCCAGCAGCTTATACAGAAAAAATGAAAAACTGTTTTTT.

V is TRBV10-1 and J is TRBJ1-1; a weak D match, TRBD1 (6 bases). Germline-derived CDR1 and CDR2 are WNHNN and SYGVQD (reference sequence). V shed 0 bases and J shed 6 bases, with 11 bases lying between them. The CDR3 sequence is 14 residues long. CDR3 sequence: CASSESNGQSEAFF. CDR3 DNA sequence: TGCGCCAGCAGTGAGTCGAATGGACAGTCTGAAGCTTTCTTT.

This clone has a handful of counts. DNA of the CDR3: TGTGCCAGCAGGGTAGGGGGGAACACTGAAGCTTTCTTT. This sequence encodes CASRVGGNTEAFF. This chain connects TRBV5-5 to TRBJ1-1; D might be TRBD1 (6 bases). CDR3 size: 13 residues. Germline V lookup: CDR1 SGHKS, CDR2 YYEKEE (reference sequence). The ends were cut back, 5 bases at V and 1 base at J, with 9 bases in the middle.

The sample holds a few counts of this clone. V gene TRBV6-5 combines with J gene TRBJ2-7, with 7 bases that match TRBD2. The germline V gene has CDR1 MNHEY and CDR2 SVGAGI. V gave up 5 bases and J gave up 5 bases; unmatched junction bases: 3. This CDR3 has 12 amino acids. The CDR3 DNA reads TGTGCCAGCAGTCCACGGGGGGACGAGCAGTACTTC. Protein: CASSPRGDEQYF.

V gene TRBV7-2 combines with J gene TRBJ1-2; TRBD1 might be the D (5 bases). The CDR3 is 14 amino acids. Germline CDR1 reads SGHTA; CDR2 reads FQGNSA. V dropped 1 base and J dropped 4 bases, with 10 bases sitting between them. The CDR3 reads CASSLDPRVYGYTF. For the CDR3, the DNA is TGTGCCAGCAGCTTAGATCCCAGGGTCTATGGCTACACCTTC.

The chain is built from TRBV5-5 and TRBJ2-1; D call uncertain. Germline V gene lookup returns CDR1 SGHKS and CDR2 YYEKEE (reference sequence). This CDR3 comprises 13 residues. V dropped 5 bases and J dropped 3 bases, with 9 bases sitting between them. CDR3 sequence reads: CASRLSFYNEQFF. CDR3 DNA sequence: TGTGCCAGCAGACTGTCATTCTACAATGAGCAGTTCTTC.

The genes are TRBV10-3 and TRBJ1-2; possibly TRBD1 for D (6 bases). Germline assignment: CDR1 ENHRY and CDR2 SYGVKD. This CDR3 spans 12 amino acids. Trimming removed 4 bases from V and 3 bases from J, with 6 bases in between. CDR3 region: CAISGQDYGYTF. The CDR3 DNA is TGTGCCATCAGTGGACAGGACTATGGCTACACCTTC.

The CDR3 is CASSDSVRPGIYGYTF. CDR3 nucleotide sequence: TGTGCCAGCAGTGACTCGGTCCGCCCAGGTATCTATGGCTACACCTTC. The chain has TRBV6-4 and TRBJ1-2; D gene ambiguous. CDR3 size: 16 residues. Germline CDR1 MRHNA, CDR2 SNTAGT. V lost 0 bases and J 4 bases, leaving 15 bases between the germline ends.